One and the same sample provided the 18 T cell receptor beta chains below, sequenced in a study of T cell responses to AZD1222 COVID-19 vaccine. TCRdb's copy holds only in-frame clones and misses some; the assay was immunoSEQ multiplex PCR. Among roughly 120,000 clones listed, roughly nine tenths were seen once. Sequenced material: peripheral blood, taken on day 0 of AZD1222 vaccination. These receptors were taken from an adult in good health.

The gene calls are TRBV6-2 or TRBV6-3 and TRBJ2-3; the match to TRBD2 covers 9 bases. Germline CDR1 is MNHEY and CDR2 is SVGEGT. The junction had 7 bases not matched to a gene; V was cut back by 5 bases and J by 1 base. The CDR3 sequence is 16 residues long. The CDR3 DNA reads TGTGCCAGCAGTCTCTATAGCGGGGGCCGCACAGATACGCAGTATTTT. Protein: CASSLYSGGRTDTQYF.

The gene calls are TRBV5-1 and TRBJ1-3, with D hard to call. The V gene lost 0 bases and the J gene lost 0 bases, with 10 bases spanning the gap. CDR1 SGHRS and CDR2 YFSETQ come from the germline V gene. This CDR3 has 16 amino acids. The CDR3 loop reads CASSLGPVHSGNTIYF. The CDR3 DNA follows: TGCGCCAGCAGCTTGGGGCCAGTACACTCTGGAAACACCATATATTTT.

This rearrangement joins TRBV5-1 to TRBJ2-5; D may be TRBD2 (5 bases). CDR1 and CDR2 (germline): SGHRS, YFSETQ. The CDR3 runs to 14 residues. Trimming took 4 bases from V and 5 from J, leaving 15 bases between them. The CDR3 sequence is CASSRTLSGETQYF. Here the CDR3 DNA reads TGCGCCAGCAGCAGGACCTTATCGGGGGAGACCCAGTACTTC.

The rearrangement links TRBV28 to TRBJ1-1; 10 bases are a match to TRBD1. J was trimmed by 1 base and V by 6 bases; bases with no gene match: 5. Germline lookup yields CDR1 MDHEN and CDR2 SYDVKM. The CDR3 runs to 15 residues. Written as DNA, the CDR3 is TGTGCCAGCAGCTTCGGACAGGGGGGGAACACTGAAGCTTTCTTT. The encoded protein is CASSFGQGGNTEAFF.

The V and J genes are TRBV5-1 and TRBJ2-5; D remains unclear. Trimming pared 0 bases from V and 4 bases from J, leaving 16 bases between. CDR1 is SGHRS and CDR2 is YFSETQ in the germline V gene. The CDR3 totals 16 residues. The CDR3 here is CASSLGSTTSGETQYF. The CDR3 DNA is TGCGCCAGCAGCTTGGGGAGTACTACGTCCGGAGAGACCCAGTACTTC.

This chain uses TRBV24-1 with TRBJ2-1; D may match TRBD1 or TRBD2 (6 bases each). V lost 7 bases and J 3 bases, leaving 15 bases between the germline ends. The germline V gene has CDR1 KGHDR and CDR2 SFDVKD. This CDR3 is 15 amino acids long. CDR3 sequence reads: CATSRRGVGYNEQFF. The DNA of the CDR3 is TGTGCCACCAGCCGGAGGGGGGTGGGCTACAATGAGCAGTTCTTC.

The chain recombines TRBV28 with TRBJ2-3, with D tentatively TRBD1 or TRBD2 (5 bases each). Germline CDR1 MDHEN, CDR2 SYDVKM. V was shortened by 2 bases and J by 10 bases, with 16 bases between the two germline ends. CDR3 size: 14 residues. The CDR3 sequence: CASSLPAGTFAQYF. For the CDR3, the DNA is TGTGCCAGCAGTTTACCCGCCGGGACCTTCGCGCAGTATTTT.

This chain joins TRBV18 and TRBJ1-5; TRBD1 matches 7 bases. Germline V gene data show CDR1 as KGHSH and CDR2 as LQKENI. The CDR3 contains 15 residues. J lost 4 bases, V lost 3 bases, and 6 bases had no gene match. The CDR3 sequence: CASSPDRVRNQPQHF. In DNA, the CDR3 is TGTGCCAGCTCACCCGACAGGGTACGGAATCAGCCCCAGCATTTT.

This clone occurred many times. This sequence joins TRBV9 and TRBJ2-7; D is ambiguous. The V gene lost 0 bases and the J gene lost 5 bases, with 12 bases spanning the gap. The V gene's germline CDR1 is SGDLS and CDR2 YYNGEE. This CDR3 contains 14 residues. CDR3 in amino acids: CASSVGVRPNEQYF. The CDR3 DNA sequence: TGTGCCAGCAGCGTAGGGGTTCGTCCGAACGAGCAGTACTTC. The full variable domain, rest sourced from reference TRBV9 and TRBJ2-7, is DSGVTQTPKHLITATGQRVTLRCSPRSGDLSVYWYQQSLDQGLQFLIQYYNGEERAKGNILERFSAQQFPDLHSELNLSSLELGDSALYFCASSVGVRPNEQYFGPGTRLTVT.

In its sample, this clone was seen a few times. V gene TRBV19 combines with J gene TRBJ2-7; 8 bases fit TRBD1. The V gene's germline CDR1 is LNHDA and CDR2 SQIVND (reference sequence). The CDR3 length is 15 residues. V shed 4 bases and J 2 bases; nucleotides not matched to a gene: 7. The CDR3 protein is CASSRTGTGAYEQYF. The DNA for the CDR3 is TGTGCCAGTAGTAGGACCGGGACAGGCGCCTACGAGCAGTACTTC.

The chain joins TRBV28 to TRBJ2-1; D not certain. V dropped 5 bases and J dropped 0 bases, with 8 bases sitting between them. Germline V gives CDR1 MDHEN, CDR2 SYDVKM. CDR3 length: 14 residues. This CDR3 reads CASSPPISYNEQFF. CDR3 DNA sequence: TGTGCCAGCAGTCCCCCCATCTCCTACAATGAGCAGTTCTTC.

The chain carries TRBV5-5 and TRBJ2-3; D unclear. Trimming cost V 5 bases and J 4 bases, with 11 bases left between them. CDR1 is SGHKS, CDR2 YYEKEE, per germline (reference sequence). The CDR3 is 13 amino acids. The CDR3 DNA is TGTGCCAGCAGTTCAAACACGGCAGATACGCAGTATTTT. Translation gives CASSSNTADTQYF.

The V gene is TRBV12-3 or TRBV12-4, the J gene TRBJ1-2; TRBD1 matches at 12 bases. V lost 7 bases to trimming and J lost 14 bases; unmatched junction nucleotides: 8. There are 12 residues in the CDR3. In nucleotides, the CDR3 is TGTGCCAGCACCCCGGGACAGGGGGCTCAGACCTTC. Translation: CASTPGQGAQTF.

The rearrangement links TRBV12-2 to TRBJ1-3. TRBV12-2 is deemed a pseudogene. There are 18 residues in the CDR3. The CDR3 spells CASRSLSGGAVVSNTIYF. The CDR3 nucleotides are TGTGCAAGTCGCTCCCTGAGCGGGGGCGCGGTTGTTTCAAACACCATATATTTT.

V is TRBV19 and J is TRBJ2-2; 12 bases are a match to TRBD2. After removal of 7 bases from V and 5 bases from J, the junction contained 2 bases not matched to a gene. Germline V gene data show CDR1 as LNHDA and CDR2 as SQIVND (reference sequence). CDR3 size: 14 residues. The CDR3 loop is CASTSGRDTGELFF. DNA of the CDR3: TGTGCCAGTACTAGCGGGAGGGATACCGGGGAGCTGTTTTTT.

V is TRBV18 and J is TRBJ2-5, with D hard to call. The V end was cut by 5 bases, the J end by 3 bases, with 4 bases between. Germline V gene sequence: CDR1 KGHSH, CDR2 LQKENI. The CDR3 contains 11 residues. The CDR3 protein is CASSSEETQYF. CDR3 nucleotides: TGTGCCAGCTCATCCGAAGAGACCCAGTACTTC.

The chain is built from TRBV9 and TRBJ2-3, with unresolved D. The V gene lost 5 bases and the J gene lost 0 bases, with 4 bases spanning the gap. Germline CDR1 SGDLS, CDR2 YYNGEE. This CDR3 contains 12 residues. CDR3 DNA sequence: TGTGCCAGCAGTCTTAGCACAGATACGCAGTATTTT. Translation gives CASSLSTDTQYF.

This chain connects TRBV30 to TRBJ2-2; the D call may be TRBD1 or TRBD2 (5 bases each). The CDR3 length is 14 residues. The germline V gene encodes CDR1 GTSNPN and CDR2 SVGIG (reference sequence). Trimming took off 3 bases at V and 6 bases at J, with 14 bases between the two ends. This chain's CDR3 is CAWRRGTRSGELFF. CDR3 bases: TGTGCCTGGAGACGGGGCACGCGGTCCGGGGAGCTGTTTTTT.